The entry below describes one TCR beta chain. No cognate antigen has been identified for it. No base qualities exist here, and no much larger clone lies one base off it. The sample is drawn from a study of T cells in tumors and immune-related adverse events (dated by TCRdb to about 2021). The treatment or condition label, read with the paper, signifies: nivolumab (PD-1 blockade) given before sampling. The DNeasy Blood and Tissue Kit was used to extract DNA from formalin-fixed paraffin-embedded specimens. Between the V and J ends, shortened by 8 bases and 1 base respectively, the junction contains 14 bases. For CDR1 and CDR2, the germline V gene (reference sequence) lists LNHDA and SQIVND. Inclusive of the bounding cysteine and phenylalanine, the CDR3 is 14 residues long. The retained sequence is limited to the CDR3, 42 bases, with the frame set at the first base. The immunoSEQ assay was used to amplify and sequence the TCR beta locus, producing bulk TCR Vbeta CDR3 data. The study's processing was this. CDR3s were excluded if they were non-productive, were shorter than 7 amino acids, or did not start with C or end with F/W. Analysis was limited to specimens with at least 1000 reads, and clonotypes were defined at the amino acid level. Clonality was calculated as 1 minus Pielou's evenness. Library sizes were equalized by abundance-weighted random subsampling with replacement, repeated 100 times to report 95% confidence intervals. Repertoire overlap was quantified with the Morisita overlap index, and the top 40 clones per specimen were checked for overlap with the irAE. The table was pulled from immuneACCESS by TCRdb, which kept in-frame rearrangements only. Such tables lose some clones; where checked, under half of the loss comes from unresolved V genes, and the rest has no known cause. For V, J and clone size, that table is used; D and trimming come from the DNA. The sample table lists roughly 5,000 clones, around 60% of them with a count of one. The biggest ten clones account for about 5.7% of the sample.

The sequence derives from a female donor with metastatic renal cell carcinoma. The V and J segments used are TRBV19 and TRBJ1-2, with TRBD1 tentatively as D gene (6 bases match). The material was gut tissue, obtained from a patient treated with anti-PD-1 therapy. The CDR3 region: CASGEHRVNYGYTF. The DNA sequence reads TGTGCCAGTGGAGAACACAGGGTTAACTATGGCTACACCTTC.